The 28 T cell receptor beta chains presented below share a single source sample, sequenced in a study of T cells in Graves' hyperthyroidism and ophthalmopathy. RNA transcripts served as the template for amplifying TCR beta CDR3 regions. The TCR CDR3 first-round RT-PCR relied on the HTBI primer set. One entry per CDR3 protein results from TCRdb running MiXCR on the multiplex PCR reads. The top ten hold over 45% of the sample, which has 250,000 to 350,000 distinct CDR3 sequences, approximately 15% seen once. Material: blood. The origin of the receptors is an older woman with Graves' ophthalmopathy.

About this clonotype itself: This CDR3 is missing its conserved last phenylalanine or tryptophan, likely due to a read error. The chain combines TRBV7-6 with TRBJ1-1; no clear D gene. CDR1 and CDR2 from the germline V gene are SGHVS and FNYEAQ. CDR3 size: 13 residues. Trimming took 6 bases from V and 1 from J, leaving 9 bases between them. The CDR3 spells CASSRGKNTEAFV. CDR3 bases: TGTGCCAGCAGTCGAGGGAAGAACACTGAAGCTTTCGTT.

This clonotype was detected ten times or more. The chain carries TRBV28 and TRBJ2-5; TRBD1 matches at 8 bases. Trimming cost V 3 bases and J 3 bases; bases outside gene matches: 3. Germline CDR1 MDHEN, CDR2 SYDVKM. The CDR3 sequence is 14 residues long. CDR3 amino acids: CASSFGQGKETQYF. The CDR3 DNA sequence: TGTGCCAGCAGTTTCGGACAGGGTAAAGAGACCCAGTACTTC.

This clonotype has a handful of counts. V gene TRBV19 combines with J gene TRBJ1-6; 10 nucleotides line up with TRBD1. With 5 bases clipped from V and 8 bases from J, the junction kept 9 bases outside the gene matches. The CDR3 runs to 16 residues. Germline CDR1 is LNHDA and CDR2 is SQIVND (reference sequence). CDR3 amino acids: CASSFIPGTGDSPLHF. The DNA of the CDR3 is TGTGCCAGTAGTTTTATACCCGGGACAGGGGATTCACCCCTCCACTTT.

Concerning this clonotype: It may be a read error: a sequence one base away is much more abundant. The chain recombines TRBV20-1 with TRBJ2-7; possible D gene TRBD2, 5 bases. The J call may be faulty, since TRBJ2-1 better matches the DNA end. This CDR3 spans 14 amino acids. In germline, CDR1 is DFQATT, CDR2 SNEGSKA (reference sequence). CDR3 nucleotides: TGCAGTGCTAGCTGGGGAGTCGCATCCTACGAGCAGTTCTTC. Its translation: CSASWGVASYEQFF.

This clonotype was observed at least ten times. The rearrangement joins TRBV18 to TRBJ1-4; D ambiguous. Germline CDR1 KGHSH, CDR2 LQKENI. The CDR3 totals 14 residues. Trimming pared 2 bases from V and 6 bases from J, leaving 10 bases between. The CDR3: CASSPARTYEKLFF. The CDR3 region has the DNA TGTGCCAGCTCACCAGCCAGGACTTATGAAAAACTGTTTTTT.

The V gene is TRBV5-8, the J gene TRBJ1-3; TRBD1 matches at 8 bases. CDR1 and CDR2 (germline): SGHTS, YDEGEE. The CDR3 sequence is 16 residues long. Unmatched junction bases numbered 7, after V lost 2 bases and J lost 3 bases. In nucleotides, the CDR3 is TGTGCCAGCAGCTTCGACAGGGGCAGTGGTGGAAACACCATATATTTT. This translates into CASSFDRGSGGNTIYF.

This clonotype came up many times. The chain links TRBV12-3 or TRBV12-4 to TRBJ2-1; D is unclear. This CDR3 spans 14 amino acids. The V gene lost 3 bases and the J gene lost 4 bases, with 10 bases spanning the gap. CDR3: CASSLQELYNEQFF. CDR3 coding DNA: TGTGCCAGCAGTTTGCAGGAGTTATACAATGAGCAGTTCTTC.

There are many counts of this clonotype. This sequence joins TRBV7-8 and TRBJ1-1; the D gene is possibly TRBD1 (5 bases). Per the germline V gene, CDR1 is SGHVS and CDR2 is FQNEAQ. V shed 1 base and J shed 6 bases, with 6 bases lying between them. The length of the CDR3 is 12 residues. The CDR3 DNA follows: TGTGCCAGCAGCTTAGGGGGCCCTGAAGCTTTCTTT. It is translated as CASSLGGPEAFF.

The gene calls are TRBV7-2 and TRBJ1-2, with D maybe TRBD1 (6 bases). The CDR3 loop spans 12 amino acids. Trimming stripped 2 bases from V and 11 bases from J, with 12 bases between. Germline V gene lookup returns CDR1 SGHTA and CDR2 FQGNSA. CDR3 bases: TGTGCCAGCAGCTTAAGCGGGGGCCTTTACACCTTC. Translating it yields CASSLSGGLYTF.

This clonotype came up a few times. The chain joins TRBV20-1 to TRBJ1-2; TRBD1 matches at 7 bases. The CDR3 runs 12 residues. CDR1 DFQATT and CDR2 SNEGSKA come from the germline V gene (reference sequence). With V trimmed by 4 bases and J by 4 bases, 3 bases remained unmatched. CDR3 loop: CSAKGASYGYTF. Written as DNA, the CDR3 is TGCAGTGCTAAGGGGGCCAGCTATGGCTACACCTTC.

This clonotype occurred many times. The chain employs TRBV20-1 and TRBJ2-1; possibly TRBD2 for D (6 bases). V dropped 0 bases and J dropped 5 bases, with 11 bases sitting between them. CDR3 length: 14 amino acids. Germline V gene lookup returns CDR1 DFQATT and CDR2 SNEGSKA (reference sequence). This CDR3 is CSARDPAGNNEQFF. As DNA, the CDR3 is TGCAGTGCTAGAGATCCTGCGGGGAACAATGAGCAGTTCTTC.

This clonotype was counted a single time. This rearrangement joins TRBV6-2 or TRBV6-3 to TRBJ1-6; D might be TRBD1 (5 bases). V dropped 5 bases and J dropped 7 bases, with 15 bases sitting between them. This CDR3 region has 15 residues. Germline V gene sequence: CDR1 MNHEY, CDR2 SVGEGT. CDR3 amino acids: CASSGIGHLNSPLHF. DNA for the CDR3: TGTGCCAGCAGTGGGATAGGACATTTGAATTCACCCCTCCACTTT.

This clonotype was counted between two and nine times. The chain joins TRBV20-1 to TRBJ2-5, with D perhaps matching TRBD1 (6 bases). V lost 4 bases and J lost 2, with 11 bases in between. Germline CDR1 reads DFQATT; CDR2 reads SNEGSKA (reference sequence). This CDR3 is 13 amino acids long. CDR3 sequence reads: CSATGTLQETQYF. CDR3 in DNA: TGCAGTGCTACGGGGACACTTCAAGAGACCCAGTACTTC.

This clonotype was seen only a few times. A much larger clone lies a single base off, so this may be a read error. The chain is built from TRBV2 and TRBJ2-5, with 7 bases fitting TRBD1. The V segment lost 8 bases and the J segment 4 bases; nucleotides outside the gene matches: 16. The CDR3 runs 16 residues. CDR1 and CDR2 (germline): SNHLY, FYNNEI. The CDR3 loop is CASRTGQLGFPETQYF. The CDR3, as DNA: TGTGCCAGCCGGACAGGCCAGTTGGGCTTCCCAGAGACCCAGTACTTC.

In this sample, this clonotype turned up many times. J is TRBJ2-5 and V is TRBV28; tentatively, D is TRBD1 or TRBD2 (5 bases each). V was pared by 4 bases and J by 7 bases, with 16 bases between. There are 14 residues in the CDR3. In germline, CDR1 is MDHEN, CDR2 SYDVKM. In DNA, the CDR3 is TGTGCCAGCAGTTCCGCCGGGGCCGAAGGGACCCAGTACTTC. It encodes CASSSAGAEGTQYF.

This clonotype was counted a few times. This chain connects TRBV5-6 to TRBJ2-7; D uncertain. Trimming cost V 2 bases and J 2 bases, with 8 bases left between them. The CDR3 sequence is 13 residues long. From germline, CDR1 is SGHDT and CDR2 YYEEEE. The CDR3 DNA sequence: TGTGCCAGCAGCTTCTCTAACCCCTACGAGCAGTACTTC. Translating gives CASSFSNPYEQYF.

The chain combines TRBV20-1 with TRBJ2-2; 11 bases line up with TRBD1. The CDR3 extends over 16 amino acids. The V and J ends lost 0 bases and 5 bases, in that order; junction bases with no gene match: 5. The germline V gene encodes CDR1 DFQATT and CDR2 SNEGSKA (reference sequence). The CDR3 loop reads CSARDQGTGGTGELFF. CDR3 sequence (DNA): TGCAGTGCTAGAGATCAAGGGACAGGGGGAACCGGGGAGCTGTTTTTT.

Points on this clonotype: A much larger clone differs from this one at a single base, so this may be a read error. The chain joins TRBV28 to TRBJ2-1; no definite D call. The germline CDR1 and CDR2 sequences are MDHEN and SYDVKM. Trimming removed 5 bases at V and 7 bases at J, with 12 bases between. The CDR3 is 13 residues long. The CDR3 DNA follows: TGTGCCAGCAGTCACCGGACCCCAAATGAGCAGTTCTTC. Its protein is CASSHRTPNEQFF.

This clonotype was seen only a few times. J is TRBJ1-6 and V is TRBV9; possible D gene TRBD1, 6 bases. The CDR3 extends over 14 amino acids. Trimming removed 3 bases from V and 5 bases from J, with 9 bases in between. Germline V gives CDR1 SGDLS, CDR2 YYNGEE. The CDR3 nucleotides are TGTGCCAGCAGCGGGACAGTCAATAATTCACCCCTCCACTTT. Its translation: CASSGTVNNSPLHF. The full variable domain, rest sourced from reference TRBV9 and TRBJ1-6, is DSGVTQTPKHLITATGQRVTLRCSPRSGDLSVYWYQQSLDQGLQFLIQYYNGEERAKGNILERFSAQQFPDLHSELNLSSLELGDSALYFCASSGTVNNSPLHFGNGTRLTVT.

This clonotype was seen many times. V usage is TRBV30 and J usage is TRBJ1-2; a weak D match, TRBD1 (5 bases). The CDR3 is 14 residues long. Trimming shortened V by 8 bases and J by 4 bases, and 20 bases separated the two germline ends. The germline V gene has CDR1 GTSNPN and CDR2 SVGIG (reference sequence). The CDR3 loop is CARLEGSGIYGYTF. The CDR3 DNA reads as TGTGCCCGCTTAGAGGGTTCAGGGATCTATGGCTACACCTTC.

This clonotype has at least ten counts. This chain links TRBV7-2 with TRBJ1-2; 9 nucleotides align to TRBD1. This CDR3 spans 14 amino acids. Germline lookup yields CDR1 SGHTA and CDR2 FQGNSA. Trimming cost V 5 bases and J 4 bases; bases outside gene matches: 5. DNA of the CDR3: TGTGCCAGCAGCGAAGGACAGGGGATCTATGGCTACACCTTC. Amino acids: CASSEGQGIYGYTF.

The sample holds many counts of this clonotype. V is TRBV2 and J is TRBJ2-7, with D possibly matching TRBD2 (7 bases). Trimming shortened V by 5 bases and J by 5 bases, and 19 bases separated the two germline ends. The CDR3 is 15 residues long. Germline loops: CDR1 SNHLY, CDR2 FYNNEI. For the CDR3, the DNA is TGTGCCAGCAGTTTGGGGGGGGCACAAACCCACGAGCAGTACTTC. Translation gives CASSLGGAQTHEQYF.

This clonotype occurred a few times. V usage is TRBV6-2 or TRBV6-3 and J usage is TRBJ1-5; 8 bases are shared with TRBD1. Germline loops: CDR1 MNHEY, CDR2 SVGEGT. The CDR3 is 14 amino acids. The trim removed 6 bases at V and 4 bases at J, leaving 5 bases unmatched. The CDR3 nucleotides are TGTGCCAGCAGCGGACAGGGTCGGAATCAGCCCCAGCATTTT. This gives the protein CASSGQGRNQPQHF.

This clonotype was seen many times. V usage is TRBV28 and J usage is TRBJ1-2, with 7 bases matching TRBD1. From germline, CDR1 is MDHEN and CDR2 SYDVKM. The CDR3 runs to 13 residues. With 3 bases clipped from V and 10 bases from J, the junction kept 8 bases outside the gene matches. The CDR3: CASSFRTGSDYTF. CDR3 nucleotide sequence: TGTGCCAGCAGTTTTAGGACAGGTTCTGACTACACCTTC.

This clonotype showed up many times. The V call is TRBV7-2, the J call TRBJ2-7, with 9 bases identical to TRBD1. Germline V gene lookup returns CDR1 SGHTA and CDR2 FQGNSA. V lost 4 bases and J lost 1; bases outside the gene matches: 5. The CDR3 consists of 15 residues. The CDR3 coding sequence is TGTGCCAGCAGCTCAACAGGGGGCGCGTCCTACGAGCAGTACTTC. Amino acid sequence: CASSSTGGASYEQYF.

The chain links TRBV6-1 to TRBJ1-1; D not resolved. CDR1 MNHNS and CDR2 SASEGT come from the germline V gene. The CDR3 covers 9 residues. CDR3 residues: CTHGTEAFF. The CDR3 bases are TGTACCCATGGCACTGAAGCTTTCTTT.

This clonotype was detected only once. The CDR3 loop is CARASGRNQETQYF. The CDR3 bases are TGTGCCAGAGCTAGCGGGAGGAACCAAGAGACCCAGTACTTC. The gene calls are TRBV27 and TRBJ2-5; TRBD2 aligns across 11 bases. This CDR3 has 14 amino acids. The germline gives CDR1 MNHEY, CDR2 SMNVEV (reference sequence). Trimming cost V 9 bases and J 0 bases; bases outside gene matches: 3.

This clonotype was picked up many times. The V gene is TRBV28, the J gene TRBJ1-3; D may be TRBD1 (5 bases). Trimming shortened V by 1 base and J by 0 bases, and 13 bases separated the two germline ends. The CDR3 contains 17 residues. Germline loops: CDR1 MDHEN, CDR2 SYDVKM. CDR3 in DNA: TGTGCCAGCAGTTTATCGGGGGGTCAGTTCTCTGGAAACACCATATATTTT. It is translated as CASSLSGGQFSGNTIYF.